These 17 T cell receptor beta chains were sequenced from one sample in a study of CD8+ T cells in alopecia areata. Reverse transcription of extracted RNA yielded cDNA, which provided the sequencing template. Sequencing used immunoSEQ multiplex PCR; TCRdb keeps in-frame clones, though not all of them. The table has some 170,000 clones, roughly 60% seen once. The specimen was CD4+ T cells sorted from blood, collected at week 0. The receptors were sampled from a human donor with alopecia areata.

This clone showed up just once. CDR3 bases: TGCAGCGTTGTATCCGGAAACACTGAAGCTTTCTTT. This sequence encodes CSVVSGNTEAFF. The chain combines TRBV29-1 with TRBJ1-1; the D is unclear. From germline, CDR1 is SQVTM and CDR2 ANQGSEA. V was trimmed by 4 bases and J by 2 bases, leaving 8 bases between them. The CDR3 is 12 amino acids.

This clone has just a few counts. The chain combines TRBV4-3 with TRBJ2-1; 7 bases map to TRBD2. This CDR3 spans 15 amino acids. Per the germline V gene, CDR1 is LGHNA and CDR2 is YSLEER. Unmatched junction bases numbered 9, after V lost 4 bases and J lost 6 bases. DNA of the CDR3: TGCGCCAGCAGCCTTTGGACTAGATACGCCAATGAGCAGTTCTTC. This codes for CASSLWTRYANEQFF.

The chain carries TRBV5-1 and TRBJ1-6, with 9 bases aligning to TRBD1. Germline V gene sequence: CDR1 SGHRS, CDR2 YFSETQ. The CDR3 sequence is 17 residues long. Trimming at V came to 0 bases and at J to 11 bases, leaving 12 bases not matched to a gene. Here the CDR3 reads CASSLGTGGSSGTPLHF. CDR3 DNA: TGCGCCAGCAGCTTGGGCACAGGGGGCTCCTCTGGAACACCCCTCCACTTT. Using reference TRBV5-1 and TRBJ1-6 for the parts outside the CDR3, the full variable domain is KAGVTQTPRYLIKTRGQQVTLSCSPISGHRSVSWYQQTPGQGLQFLFEYFSETQRNKGNFPGRFSGRQFSNSRSEMNVSTLELGDSALYLCASSLGTGGSSGTPLHFGNGTRLTVT.

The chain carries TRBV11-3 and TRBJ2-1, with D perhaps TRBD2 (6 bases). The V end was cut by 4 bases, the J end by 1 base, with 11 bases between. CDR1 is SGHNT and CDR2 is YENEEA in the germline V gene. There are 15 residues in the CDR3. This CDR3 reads CASSSTRQSYNEQFF. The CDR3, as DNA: TGTGCCAGCAGCTCGACTAGGCAATCCTACAATGAGCAGTTCTTC. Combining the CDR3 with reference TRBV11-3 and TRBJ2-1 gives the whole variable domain EAGVVQSPRYKIIEKKQPVAFWCNPISGHNTLYWYLQNLGQGPELLIRYENEEAVDDSQLPKDRFSAERLKGVDSTLKIQPAELGDSAVYLCASSSTRQSYNEQFFGPGTRLTVL.

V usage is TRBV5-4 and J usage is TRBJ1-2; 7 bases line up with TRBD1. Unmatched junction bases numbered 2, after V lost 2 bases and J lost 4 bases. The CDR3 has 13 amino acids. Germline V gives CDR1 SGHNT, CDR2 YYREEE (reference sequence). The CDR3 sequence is CASSLQGSYGYTF. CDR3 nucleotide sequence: TGTGCCAGCAGCTTACAGGGGAGCTATGGCTACACCTTC.

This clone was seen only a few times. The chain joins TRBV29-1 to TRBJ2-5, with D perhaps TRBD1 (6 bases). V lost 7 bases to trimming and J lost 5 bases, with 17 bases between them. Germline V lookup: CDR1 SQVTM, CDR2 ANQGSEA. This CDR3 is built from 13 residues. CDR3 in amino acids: CSAITGSRETQYF. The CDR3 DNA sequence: TGCAGCGCTATCACAGGGTCCCGGGAGACCCAGTACTTC.

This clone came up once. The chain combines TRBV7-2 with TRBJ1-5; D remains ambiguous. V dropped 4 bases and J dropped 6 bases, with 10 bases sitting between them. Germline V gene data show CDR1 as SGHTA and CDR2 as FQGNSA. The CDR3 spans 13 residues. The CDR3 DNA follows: TGTGCCAGCAGCTCCCTGGTTGGTCAGCCCCAGCATTTT. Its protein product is CASSSLVGQPQHF.

DNA of the CDR3: TGTGCCAGCAGCTTGGACAGGGAAAACTATGGCTACACCTTC. It codes for CASSLDRENYGYTF. V and J are TRBV5-4 and TRBJ1-2, with D possibly TRBD1 on 6 matching bases. CDR1 and CDR2 from the germline V gene are SGHNT and YYREEE (reference sequence). The CDR3 consists of 14 residues. V dropped 0 bases and J dropped 2 bases, with 8 bases sitting between them.

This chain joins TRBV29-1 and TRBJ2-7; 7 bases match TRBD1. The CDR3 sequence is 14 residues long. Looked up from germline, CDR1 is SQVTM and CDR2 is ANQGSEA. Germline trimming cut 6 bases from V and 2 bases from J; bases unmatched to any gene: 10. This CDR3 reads CSVLSPGQPYEQYF. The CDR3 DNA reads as TGCAGCGTCCTATCACCGGGACAGCCCTACGAGCAGTACTTC.

In DNA form, the CDR3 reads TGTGCCAGCAGCGTACCCTGGGTCTCTGGGGCCAACGTCCTGACTTTC. Its protein product is CASSVPWVSGANVLTF. The chain joins TRBV9 to TRBJ2-6, with D hard to call. Germline V gene lookup returns CDR1 SGDLS and CDR2 YYNGEE. V shed 1 base and J shed 0 bases, with 8 bases lying between them. This CDR3 region has 16 residues.

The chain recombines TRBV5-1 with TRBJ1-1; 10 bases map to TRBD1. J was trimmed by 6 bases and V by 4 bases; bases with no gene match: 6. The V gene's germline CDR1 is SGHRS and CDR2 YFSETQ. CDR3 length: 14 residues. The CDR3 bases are TGCGCCAGCAGCCCCGGGGGACAGGGGCCTGAAGCTTTCTTT. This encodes CASSPGGQGPEAFF. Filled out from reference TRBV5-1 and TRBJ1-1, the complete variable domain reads KAGVTQTPRYLIKTRGQQVTLSCSPISGHRSVSWYQQTPGQGLQFLFEYFSETQRNKGNFPGRFSGRQFSNSRSEMNVSTLELGDSALYLCASSPGGQGPEAFFGQGTRLTVV.

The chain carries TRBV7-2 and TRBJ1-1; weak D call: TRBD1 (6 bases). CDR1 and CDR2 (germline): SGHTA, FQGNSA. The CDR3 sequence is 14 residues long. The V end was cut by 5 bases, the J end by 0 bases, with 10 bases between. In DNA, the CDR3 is TGTGCCAGCAGCCCTGGACAGATGAACACTGAAGCTTTCTTT. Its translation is CASSPGQMNTEAFF.

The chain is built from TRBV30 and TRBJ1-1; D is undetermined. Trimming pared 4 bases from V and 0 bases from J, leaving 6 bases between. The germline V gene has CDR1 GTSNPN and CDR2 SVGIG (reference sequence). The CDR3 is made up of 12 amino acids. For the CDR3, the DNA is TGTGCCTGGATGAGGTTGAACACTGAAGCTTTCTTT. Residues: CAWMRLNTEAFF.

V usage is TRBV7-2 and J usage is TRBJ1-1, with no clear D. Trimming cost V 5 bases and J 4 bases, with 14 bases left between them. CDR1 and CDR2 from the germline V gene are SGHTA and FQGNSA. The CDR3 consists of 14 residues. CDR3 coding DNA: TGTGCCAGCAGCACAACTGGGGTGCGCACTGAAGCTTTCTTT. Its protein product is CASSTTGVRTEAFF.

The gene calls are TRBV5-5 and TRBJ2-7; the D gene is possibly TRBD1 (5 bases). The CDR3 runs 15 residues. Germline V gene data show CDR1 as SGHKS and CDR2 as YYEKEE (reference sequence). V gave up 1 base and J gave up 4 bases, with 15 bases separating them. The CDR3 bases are TGTGCCAGCAGCTTGCGTTTGCCAGGGATGTACGAGCAGTACTTC. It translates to CASSLRLPGMYEQYF.

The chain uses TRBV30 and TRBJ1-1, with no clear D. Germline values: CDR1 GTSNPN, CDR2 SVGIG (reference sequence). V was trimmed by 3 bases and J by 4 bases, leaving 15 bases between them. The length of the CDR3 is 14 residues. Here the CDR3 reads CAWRPPPPPTEAFF. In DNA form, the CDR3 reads TGTGCCTGGAGACCTCCCCCGCCGCCCACTGAAGCTTTCTTT.

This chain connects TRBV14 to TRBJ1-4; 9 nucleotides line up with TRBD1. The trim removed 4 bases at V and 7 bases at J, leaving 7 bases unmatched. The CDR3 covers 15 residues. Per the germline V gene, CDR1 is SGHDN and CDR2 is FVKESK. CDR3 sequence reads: CASSPGDRAREKLFF. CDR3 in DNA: TGTGCCAGCAGCCCAGGGGACAGGGCGCGTGAAAAACTGTTTTTT.